This T cell receptor beta chain derives from a study of PD-L1 blockade in urothelial cancer. Study in general: About 90% of the roughly 29 patients were men who had bladder-origin urothelial cancer.

The time point here: pretreatment peripheral blood. The study collected 1 to 8 samples per patient, pretreatment and on-treatment. Profiling relied on immunoSEQ multiplex PCR, and the TCRdb table lists in-frame clones only, not all of them. The repertoire holds tens of thousands of clones, with less than 90% as singletons. This clone was seen a few times. The CDR3 spans 19 residues. Germline V gene data show CDR1 as SGHAT and CDR2 as FQNNGV. V was pared by 0 bases and J by 1 base, with 21 bases between. V is TRBV11-2 and J is TRBJ2-5; D may be TRBD1 (6 bases). The origin of this receptor is a woman between 65 and 79 years old with urothelial cancer. This specimen was PBMCs, taken around atezolizumab (anti-PD-L1) treatment. CDR3 amino acids: CASSLDHLAGTIFQETQYF. The CDR3 DNA sequence: TGTGCCAGCAGCTTAGATCATCTTGCCGGGACAATCTTCCAAGAGACCCAGTACTTC. Using reference TRBV11-2 and TRBJ2-5 for the parts outside the CDR3, the full variable domain is EAGVAQSPRYKIIEKRQSVAFWCNPISGHATLYWYQQILGQGPKLLIQFQNNGVVDDSQLPKDRFSAERLKGVDSTLKIQPAKLEDSAVYLCASSLDHLAGTIFQETQYFGPGTRLLVL.